Below, 3 T cell receptor beta chains from the same sample are listed, as sequenced in a study of T cell changes during pregnancy in multiple sclerosis. Sequenced by immunoSEQ multiplex PCR; TCRdb stores in-frame clones only, minus some. The table shows about 44,000 clones, with 94% occurring only once. The material was CD4+ T cells from peripheral blood mononuclear cells, obtained in the first trimester of pregnancy. The receptors were sampled from a female donor with multiple sclerosis, enrolled in a pregnancy study.

The chain carries TRBV7-3 and TRBJ1-1, with a possible D match to TRBD1 (5 bases). The ends were cut back, 5 bases at V and 1 base at J, with 17 bases in the middle. The CDR3 is made up of 16 amino acids. Germline V gene sequence: CDR1 SGHTA, CDR2 FQGTGA. The CDR3: CASSPSRVAWNTEAFF. CDR3 DNA sequence: TGTGCCAGCAGCCCATCCAGGGTCGCATGGAACACTGAAGCTTTCTTT.

The chain couples TRBV5-1 to TRBJ1-1, with D possibly TRBD1 on 6 matching bases. The V gene's germline CDR1 is SGHRS and CDR2 YFSETQ. The germline V and J ends were trimmed by 3 bases and 1 base, with 16 bases remaining between them. The CDR3 length is 16 residues. The CDR3 sequence: CASSSRTAGTNTEAFF. DNA of the CDR3: TGCGCCAGCAGCTCGAGGACAGCAGGAACGAACACTGAAGCTTTCTTT. Filled out from reference TRBV5-1 and TRBJ1-1, the complete variable domain reads KAGVTQTPRYLIKTRGQQVTLSCSPISGHRSVSWYQQTPGQGLQFLFEYFSETQRNKGNFPGRFSGRQFSNSRSEMNVSTLELGDSALYLCASSSRTAGTNTEAFFGQGTRLTVV.

This chain joins TRBV9 and TRBJ2-5; 8 bases agree with TRBD2. Germline CDR1 and CDR2: SGDLS and YYNGEE. J lost 2 bases, V lost 0 bases, and 3 bases had no gene match. This CDR3 comprises 15 residues. DNA for the CDR3: TGTGCCAGCAGCGTAGAGGCTAGCGGGCAAGAGACCCAGTACTTC. Its translation is CASSVEASGQETQYF.